The T cell receptor beta chain described here comes from a study of immune cell composition in non-small cell lung cancer. The CDR3 sequence is 11 residues long. The V gene lost 5 bases and the J gene lost 8 bases, with 7 bases spanning the gap. Looked up from germline, CDR1 is SGHNT and CDR2 is YENEEA. As concerns this clone: What it binds is unknown.

Method: immunoSEQ multiplex PCR; TCRdb's copy keeps in-frame clones and lacks some. The sample yields more than 15,000 clones, 77% seen once. Notes on the study in general: Tumour TCR-beta clonality was not significantly tied to smoking pack-years.

Normal lung sampling was at least 3 cm from the tumour, as distant as possible. The same data also went into a second study, on CD4 T cells in lung cancer.

The chain employs TRBV11-3 and TRBJ2-1; D uncertain. The clonotype originates from a human donor with non-small cell lung cancer. The sequenced sample was non-adjacent lung tissue. CDR3 protein: CASSPLDEQFF. The CDR3 DNA reads as TGTGCCAGCAGCCCCTTGGATGAGCAGTTCTTC.